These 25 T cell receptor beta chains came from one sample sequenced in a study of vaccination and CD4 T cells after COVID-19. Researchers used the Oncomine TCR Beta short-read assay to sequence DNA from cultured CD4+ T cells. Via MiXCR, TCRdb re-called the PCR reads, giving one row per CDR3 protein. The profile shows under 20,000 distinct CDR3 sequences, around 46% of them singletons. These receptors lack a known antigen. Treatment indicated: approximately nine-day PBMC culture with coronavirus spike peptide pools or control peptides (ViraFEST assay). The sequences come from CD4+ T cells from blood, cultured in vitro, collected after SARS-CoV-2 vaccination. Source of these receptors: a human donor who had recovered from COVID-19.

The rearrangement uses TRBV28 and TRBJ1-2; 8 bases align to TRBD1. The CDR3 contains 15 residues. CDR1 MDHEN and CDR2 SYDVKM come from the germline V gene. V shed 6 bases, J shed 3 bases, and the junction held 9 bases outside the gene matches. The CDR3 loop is CASRARDRLHYGYTF. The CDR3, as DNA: TGTGCCAGCAGGGCCAGGGACAGGCTGCACTATGGCTACACCTTC.

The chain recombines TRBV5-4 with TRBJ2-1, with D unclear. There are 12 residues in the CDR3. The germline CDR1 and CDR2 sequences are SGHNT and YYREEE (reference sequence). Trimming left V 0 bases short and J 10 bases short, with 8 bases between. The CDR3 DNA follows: TGTGCCAGCAGCTTGGTTCCGAACGAGCAGTTCTTC. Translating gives CASSLVPNEQFF.

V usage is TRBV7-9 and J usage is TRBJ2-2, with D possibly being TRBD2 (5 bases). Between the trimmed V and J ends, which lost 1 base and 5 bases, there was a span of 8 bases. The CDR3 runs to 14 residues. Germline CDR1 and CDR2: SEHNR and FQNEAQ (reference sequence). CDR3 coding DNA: TGTGCCAGCAGCTTAGAAACGGGGACCGGGGAGCTGTTTTTT. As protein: CASSLETGTGELFF. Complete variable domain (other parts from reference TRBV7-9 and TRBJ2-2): DTGVSQNPRHKITKRGQNVTFRCDPISEHNRLYWYRQTLGQGPEFLTYFQNEAQLEKSRLLSDRFSAERPKGSFSTLEIQRTEQGDSAMYLCASSLETGTGELFFGEGSRLTVL.

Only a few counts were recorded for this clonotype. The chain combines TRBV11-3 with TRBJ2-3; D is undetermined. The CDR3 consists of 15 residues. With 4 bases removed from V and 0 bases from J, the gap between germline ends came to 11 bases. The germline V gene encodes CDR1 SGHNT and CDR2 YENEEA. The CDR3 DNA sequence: TGTGCCAGCAGCTCCGGGCCCCCTAGCACAGATACGCAGTATTTT. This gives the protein CASSSGPPSTDTQYF.

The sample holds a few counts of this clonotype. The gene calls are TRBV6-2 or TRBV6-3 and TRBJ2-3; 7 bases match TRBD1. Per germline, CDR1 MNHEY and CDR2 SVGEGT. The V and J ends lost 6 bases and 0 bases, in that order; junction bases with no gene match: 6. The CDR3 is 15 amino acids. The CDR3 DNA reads TGTGCCAGCAGGACAGGGCCCCTTAGCACAGATACGCAGTATTTT. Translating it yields CASRTGPLSTDTQYF.

CDR3 amino acids: CASRARVDSPLHF. Written as DNA, the CDR3 is TGTGCCAGCAGGGCCCGTGTGGACTCACCCCTCCACTTT. The chain uses TRBV6-2 or TRBV6-3 and TRBJ1-6; D is uncertain. CDR3 length: 13 residues. The germline gives CDR1 MNHEY, CDR2 SVGEGT. The V gene lost 6 bases and the J gene lost 10 bases, with 13 bases spanning the gap.

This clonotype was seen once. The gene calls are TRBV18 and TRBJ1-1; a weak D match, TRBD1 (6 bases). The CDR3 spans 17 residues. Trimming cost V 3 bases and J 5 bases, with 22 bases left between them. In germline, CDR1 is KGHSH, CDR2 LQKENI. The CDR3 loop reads CASSPRQDLLGGTEAFF. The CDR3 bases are TGTGCCAGCTCACCCCGACAGGATTTATTAGGGGGGACTGAAGCTTTCTTT.

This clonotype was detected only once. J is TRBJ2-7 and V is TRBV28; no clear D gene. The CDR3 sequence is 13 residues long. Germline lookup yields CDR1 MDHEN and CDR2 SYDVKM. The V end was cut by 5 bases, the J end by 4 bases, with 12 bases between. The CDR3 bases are TGTGCCAGCAGTCACTACTTGGGGTACGAGCAGTACTTC. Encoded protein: CASSHYLGYEQYF.

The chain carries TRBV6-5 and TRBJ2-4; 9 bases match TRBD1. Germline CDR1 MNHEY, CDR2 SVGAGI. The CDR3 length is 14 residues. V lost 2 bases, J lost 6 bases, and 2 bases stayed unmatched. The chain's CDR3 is CASSYVTGGNIQYF. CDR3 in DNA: TGTGCCAGCAGTTACGTGACAGGGGGAAACATTCAGTACTTC.

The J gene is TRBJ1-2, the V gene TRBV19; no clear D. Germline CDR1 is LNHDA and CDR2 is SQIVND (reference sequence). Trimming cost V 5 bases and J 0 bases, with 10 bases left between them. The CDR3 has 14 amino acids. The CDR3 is CASSSMVANYGYTF. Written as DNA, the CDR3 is TGTGCCAGTAGTTCGATGGTTGCTAACTATGGCTACACCTTC.

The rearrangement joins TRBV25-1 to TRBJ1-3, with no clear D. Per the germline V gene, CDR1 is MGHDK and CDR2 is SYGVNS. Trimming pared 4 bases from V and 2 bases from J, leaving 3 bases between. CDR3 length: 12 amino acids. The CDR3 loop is CASSGTGNTIYF. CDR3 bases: TGTGCCAGCAGTGGCACTGGAAACACCATATATTTT. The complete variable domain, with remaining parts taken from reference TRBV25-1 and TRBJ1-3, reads EADIYQTPRYLVIGTGKKITLECSQTMGHDKMYWYQQDPGMELHLIHYSYGVNSTEKGDLSSESTVSRIRTEHFPLTLESARPSHTSQYLCASSGTGNTIYFGEGSWLTVV.

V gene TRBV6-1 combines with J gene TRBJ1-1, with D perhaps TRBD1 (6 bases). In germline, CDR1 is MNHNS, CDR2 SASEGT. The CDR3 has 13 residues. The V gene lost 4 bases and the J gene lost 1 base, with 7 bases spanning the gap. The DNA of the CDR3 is TGTGCCAGCAGTGTACAGGGGAACACTGAAGCTTTCTTT. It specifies CASSVQGNTEAFF.

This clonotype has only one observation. The DNA for the CDR3 is TGTGCCAGCAGAACGTACGCAGGGTCACCCCTCCACTTT. This translates into CASRTYAGSPLHF. The chain recombines TRBV2 with TRBJ1-6, with D maybe TRBD1 (5 bases). CDR3 length: 13 amino acids. V dropped 6 bases and J dropped 10 bases, with 13 bases sitting between them. Germline CDR1 reads SNHLY; CDR2 reads FYNNEI.

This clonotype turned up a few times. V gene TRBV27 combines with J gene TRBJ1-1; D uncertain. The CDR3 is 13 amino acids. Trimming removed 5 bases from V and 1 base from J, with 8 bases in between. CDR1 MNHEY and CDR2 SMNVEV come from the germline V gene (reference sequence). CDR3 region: CASSINRNTEAFF. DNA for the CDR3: TGTGCCAGCAGTATAAACAGGAACACTGAAGCTTTCTTT.

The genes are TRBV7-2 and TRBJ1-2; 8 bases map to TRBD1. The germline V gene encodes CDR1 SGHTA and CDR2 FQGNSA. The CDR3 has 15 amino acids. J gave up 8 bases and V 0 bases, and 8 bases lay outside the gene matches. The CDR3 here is CASSLAGDRLKGYTF. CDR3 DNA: TGTGCCAGCAGCTTAGCGGGGGACAGGCTTAAGGGCTACACCTTC.

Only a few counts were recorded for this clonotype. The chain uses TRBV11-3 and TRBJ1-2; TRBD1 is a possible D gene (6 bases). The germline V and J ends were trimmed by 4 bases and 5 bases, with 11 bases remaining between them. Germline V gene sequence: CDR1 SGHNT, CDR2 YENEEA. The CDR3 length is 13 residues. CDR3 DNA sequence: TGTGCCAGCAGCTCCGGGACATCGTATGGCTACACCTTC. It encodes CASSSGTSYGYTF. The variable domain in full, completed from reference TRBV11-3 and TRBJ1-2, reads EAGVVQSPRYKIIEKKQPVAFWCNPISGHNTLYWYLQNLGQGPELLIRYENEEAVDDSQLPKDRFSAERLKGVDSTLKIQPAELGDSAVYLCASSSGTSYGYTFGSGTRLTVV.

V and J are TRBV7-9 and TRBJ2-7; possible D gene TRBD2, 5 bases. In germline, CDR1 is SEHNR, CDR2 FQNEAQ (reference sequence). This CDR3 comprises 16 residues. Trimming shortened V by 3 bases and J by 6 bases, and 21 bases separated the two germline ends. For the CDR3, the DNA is TGTGCCAGCAGCTTGTTGAGTGGGAGCGCTCTGGGCGAGCAGTACTTC. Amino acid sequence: CASSLLSGSALGEQYF.

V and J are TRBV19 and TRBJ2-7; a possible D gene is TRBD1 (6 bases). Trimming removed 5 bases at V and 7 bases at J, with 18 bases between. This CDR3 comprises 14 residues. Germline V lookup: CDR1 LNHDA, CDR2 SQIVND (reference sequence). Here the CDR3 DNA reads TGTGCCAGTAGTTCCCGACAGGAGTCCTGGGAGCAGTACTTC. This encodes CASSSRQESWEQYF.

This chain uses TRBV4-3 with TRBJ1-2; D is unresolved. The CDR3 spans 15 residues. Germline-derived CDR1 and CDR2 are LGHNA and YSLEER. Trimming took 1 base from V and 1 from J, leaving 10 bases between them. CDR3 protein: CASSQARGSNYGYTF. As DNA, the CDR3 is TGCGCCAGCAGCCAAGCTCGAGGTAGTAACTATGGCTACACCTTC.

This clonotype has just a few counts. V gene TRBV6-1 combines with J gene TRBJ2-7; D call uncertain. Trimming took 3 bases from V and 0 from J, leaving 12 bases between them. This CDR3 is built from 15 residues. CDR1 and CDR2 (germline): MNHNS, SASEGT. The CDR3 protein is CASSDRPPSSYEQYF. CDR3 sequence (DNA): TGTGCCAGCAGTGATCGGCCTCCGAGCTCCTACGAGCAGTACTTC.

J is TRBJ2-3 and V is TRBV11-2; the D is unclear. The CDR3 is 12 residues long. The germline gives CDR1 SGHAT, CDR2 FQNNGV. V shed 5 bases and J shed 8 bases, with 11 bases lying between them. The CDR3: CASSLDLATQYF. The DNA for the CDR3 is TGTGCCAGCAGCCTGGATTTGGCTACGCAGTATTTT.

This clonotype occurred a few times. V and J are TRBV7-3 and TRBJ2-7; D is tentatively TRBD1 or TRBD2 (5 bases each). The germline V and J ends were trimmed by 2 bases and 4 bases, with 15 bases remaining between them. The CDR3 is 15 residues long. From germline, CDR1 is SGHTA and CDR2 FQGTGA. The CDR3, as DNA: TGTGCCAGCAGCTTATCGGGGACCAACGAGTACGAGCAGTACTTC. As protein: CASSLSGTNEYEQYF.

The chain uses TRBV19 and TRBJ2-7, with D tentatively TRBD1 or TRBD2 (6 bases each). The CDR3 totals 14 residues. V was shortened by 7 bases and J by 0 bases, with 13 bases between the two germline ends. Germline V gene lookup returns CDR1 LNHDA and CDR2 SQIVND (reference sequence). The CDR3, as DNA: TGTGCCAGTAAACGGCGGGACAACTCCTACGAGCAGTACTTC. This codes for CASKRRDNSYEQYF.

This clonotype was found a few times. Here the CDR3 reads CASSYGTRNTEAFF. In DNA, the CDR3 is TGTGCCAGCAGTTACGGGACCCGGAACACTGAAGCTTTCTTT. This rearrangement joins TRBV6-2 or TRBV6-3 to TRBJ1-1, with D maybe TRBD1 (5 bases). The CDR3 runs 14 residues. V lost 2 bases, J lost 1 base, and 8 bases lay in between. Germline values: CDR1 MNHEY, CDR2 SVGEGT.

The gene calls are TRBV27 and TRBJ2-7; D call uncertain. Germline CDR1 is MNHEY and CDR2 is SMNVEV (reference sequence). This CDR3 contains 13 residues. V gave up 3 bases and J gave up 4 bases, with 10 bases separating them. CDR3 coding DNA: TGTGCCAGCAGTTTTCGTTCAGGTTACGAGCAGTACTTC. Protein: CASSFRSGYEQYF.